These 18 T cell receptor beta chains share one sample of origin, sequenced in a study of T cells in Graves' hyperthyroidism and ophthalmopathy. The investigators amplified TCR beta CDR3 regions from RNA transcripts. An initial round of RT-PCR targeting the TCR CDR3 relied on the HTBI primer set. Each CDR3 protein gets one entry after TCRdb re-called the multiplex PCR reads with MiXCR. The data show 300,000 to 450,000 distinct CDR3 sequences, around 25% seen once. Material: blood. Every receptor here comes from a man aged 50-60 years with Graves' hyperthyroidism.

The chain is built from TRBV6-5 and TRBJ2-7; 10 nucleotides match TRBD2. V lost 4 bases and J lost 4; bases outside the gene matches: 7. Germline V gene data show CDR1 as MNHEY and CDR2 as SVGAGI. The length of the CDR3 is 15 residues. The CDR3 protein is CASSLASGSGYEQYF. CDR3 nucleotide sequence: TGTGCCAGCAGTTTAGCTAGCGGGAGTGGGTACGAGCAGTACTTC.

The V gene is TRBV11-3, the J gene TRBJ2-5; D is unresolved. V lost 0 bases and J 1 base, leaving 9 bases between the germline ends. CDR1 and CDR2 (germline): SGHNT, YENEEA. This CDR3 is built from 15 residues. The CDR3 protein is CASSLEGSGQETQYF. The CDR3 DNA sequence: TGTGCCAGCAGCTTAGAAGGCAGTGGCCAAGAGACCCAGTACTTC.

The chain recombines TRBV29-1 with TRBJ2-7; 9 positions agree with TRBD1. The CDR3 is 13 amino acids. The germline CDR1 and CDR2 sequences are SQVTM and ANQGSEA. The junction had 5 bases not matched to a gene; V was cut back by 3 bases and J by 5 bases. The DNA for the CDR3 is TGCAGCGTTGAGGACAGGGGAGGCCACGAGCAGTACTTC. Its translation is CSVEDRGGHEQYF.

Many counts were recorded for this clonotype. The gene calls are TRBV28 and TRBJ1-2, with 8 bases aligning to TRBD1. With 8 bases clipped from V and 5 bases from J, the junction kept 4 bases outside the gene matches. The germline gives CDR1 MDHEN, CDR2 SYDVKM. There are 12 residues in the CDR3. Here the CDR3 reads CASDRTGYGYTF. DNA of the CDR3: TGTGCCAGCGACCGGACAGGGTATGGCTACACCTTC.

This clonotype has more than one count but fewer than ten. The chain links TRBV18 to TRBJ1-4; D remains unclear. Trimming took off 6 bases at V and 2 bases at J, with 13 bases between the two ends. The CDR3 is made up of 15 amino acids. In germline, CDR1 is KGHSH, CDR2 LQKENI. The CDR3, as DNA: TGTGCCAGCTCGGCGGTAGGGTTGACTAATGAAAAACTGTTTTTT. Protein product: CASSAVGLTNEKLFF.

On this clonotype: Since a much larger clone is just one base distant, this may be a read error. The chain is built from TRBV20-1 and TRBJ2-7, with 11 nucleotides matching TRBD1. The CDR3 extends over 15 amino acids. V was pared by 3 bases and J by 4 bases, with 8 bases of the junction left unmatched. In germline, CDR1 is DFQATT, CDR2 SNEGSKA (reference sequence). In nucleotides, the CDR3 is TGCAGTGCTAGTCTCATGGACAGGGGGCCGTACGAGCAGTACTTC. It yields the protein CSASLMDRGPYEQYF.

The chain links TRBV5-1 to TRBJ2-1, with TRBD2 identical over 7 bases. Germline V CDR1 and CDR2: SGHRS, YFSETQ. The CDR3 is 15 residues long. The junction had 6 bases not matched to a gene; V was cut back by 4 bases and J by 2 bases. The DNA of the CDR3 is TGCGCCAGCAGCGCAACCGGGAGGCCCTACAATGAGCAGTTCTTC. Its protein is CASSATGRPYNEQFF.

The chain has TRBV6-2 or TRBV6-3 and TRBJ2-3, with 8 bases that match TRBD1. The CDR3 contains 14 residues. V was clipped by 6 bases and J by 1 base; unmatched bases: 3. Germline CDR1 and CDR2: MNHEY and SVGEGT. The CDR3 region is CASSEDRGTDTQYF. The CDR3, as DNA: TGTGCCAGCAGCGAGGACAGGGGCACAGATACGCAGTATTTT.

The chain carries TRBV20-1 and TRBJ2-1; D is perhaps TRBD2 (6 bases). CDR1 is DFQATT and CDR2 is SNEGSKA in the germline V gene (reference sequence). CDR3 size: 21 residues. Deletions cut 1 base from V and 0 bases from J, with 28 bases between. CDR3 in DNA: TGCAGTGCTAGAGGAGCCGTTTTAGGGCGGGACGCTCTGAGCTCCTACAATGAGCAGTTCTTC. Translated, it gives CSARGAVLGRDALSSYNEQFF.

This clonotype was seen repeatedly, ten times or more. The rearrangement links TRBV3-1 to TRBJ2-7, with 7 positions matching TRBD1. Germline V gene lookup returns CDR1 LGHDT and CDR2 YNNKEL (reference sequence). J was trimmed by 4 bases and V by 1 base; bases with no gene match: 4. CDR3 length: 14 amino acids. CDR3 residues: CASSQGTGPYEQYF. CDR3 nucleotide sequence: TGTGCCAGCAGCCAAGGGACAGGACCTTACGAGCAGTACTTC.

The rearrangement joins TRBV6-1 to TRBJ2-1; a possible D gene is TRBD1 (5 bases). Trimming stripped 5 bases from V and 9 bases from J, with 23 bases between. From germline, CDR1 is MNHNS and CDR2 SASEGT. The CDR3 sequence is 16 residues long. In nucleotides, the CDR3 is TGTGCCAGCAGTCCAAACGTACAGGATGTAATTCTTGAGCAGTTCTTC. Its translation: CASSPNVQDVILEQFF.

The chain is built from TRBV9 and TRBJ1-1, with D hard to call. The germline V and J ends were trimmed by 0 bases and 2 bases, with 11 bases remaining between them. Germline loops: CDR1 SGDLS, CDR2 YYNGEE. The CDR3 spans 15 residues. The CDR3 DNA reads as TGTGCCAGCAGCGTAGGGGTGGGAAGCAACACTGAAGCTTTCTTT. It yields the protein CASSVGVGSNTEAFF.

Concerning this clonotype itself: Germline and junction disagree at one end, which may indicate a read error. The gene calls are TRBV20-1 and TRBJ1-1; no firm D call. Germline V gene data show CDR1 as DFQATT and CDR2 as SNEGSKA (reference sequence). The CDR3 runs 14 residues. This CDR3 is CSTRESPGNTEAFF. The CDR3 DNA is TGCAGTACTAGAGAGTCCCCAGGGAACACTGAAGCTTTCTTT.

The rearrangement links TRBV7-2 to TRBJ2-4, with D perhaps matching TRBD2 (6 bases). Trimming pared 4 bases from V and 9 bases from J, leaving 16 bases between. Germline CDR1 is SGHTA and CDR2 is FQGNSA. The CDR3 has 14 amino acids. Written as DNA, the CDR3 is TGTGCCAGCAGCTCCGTACTAGCCCAAAGCATTCAGTACTTC. It codes for CASSSVLAQSIQYF.

The chain is built from TRBV6-1 and TRBJ2-3, with D perhaps TRBD1 or TRBD2 (5 bases each). Germline CDR1 and CDR2: MNHNS and SASEGT. The length of the CDR3 is 14 residues. Trimming took off 8 bases at V and 2 bases at J, with 14 bases between the two ends. DNA for the CDR3: TGTGCCAGCGGAGGCAGGGTTTACACAGATACGCAGTATTTT. It encodes CASGGRVYTDTQYF.

The chain has TRBV12-5 and TRBJ2-1; D is uncertain. The CDR3 spans 11 residues. Germline lookup yields CDR1 LGHNT and CDR2 FRNRAP. Trimming removed 0 bases at V and 9 bases at J, with 3 bases between. CDR3 in amino acids: CASGLVSEQFF. In nucleotides, the CDR3 is TGTGCTAGTGGTTTGGTCTCTGAGCAGTTCTTC.

The chain couples TRBV10-3 to TRBJ1-5; the D gene is possibly TRBD1 (6 bases). Trimming removed 3 bases at V and 3 bases at J, with 12 bases between. CDR3 length: 15 residues. CDR1 is ENHRY, CDR2 SYGVKD, per germline. The CDR3 coding sequence is TGTGCCATCAGTGACCCTGGACAGTTCAATCAGCCCCAGCATTTT. Protein sequence: CAISDPGQFNQPQHF.

This chain joins TRBV2 and TRBJ2-1, with D possibly matching TRBD2 (6 bases). CDR3 length: 14 residues. Trimming took off 7 bases at V and 7 bases at J, with 17 bases between the two ends. Germline V gives CDR1 SNHLY, CDR2 FYNNEI. The CDR3 region is CASNRGRAGNEQFF. CDR3 sequence (DNA): TGTGCCAGCAACCGGGGCAGGGCGGGAAATGAGCAGTTCTTC.